This T cell receptor (beta chain) was identified during a study of naive and memory T cell subsets. This clonotype was counted between two and nine times. Ligated cDNA underwent four rounds of PCR with nested alpha and beta constant region primers and SP2. From the UMI-ligation and nested PCR reads, TCRdb called clonotypes with MiXCR, one entry per CDR3 protein. The repertoire holds around 37,000 distinct CDR3 sequences, with approximately 11% as singletons. Indicated treatment: skin biopsy from PPD injection site in Mantoux-positive individual. TCR cDNA received a 3' ligated oligonucleotide that carried a UMI. The TCR sequence derives from an adult in good health. The specimen comprised skin, sampled from a tuberculin skin test site.

CDR3 coding DNA: TGTGCCAGCAGCCCGGGAGGAGGGACCGGGGAGCTGTTTTTT. This sequence encodes CASSPGGGTGELFF. J is TRBJ2-2 and V is TRBV7-3, with 7 bases that match TRBD2. Germline V gene sequence: CDR1 SGHTA, CDR2 FQGTGA. This CDR3 has 14 residues. With V trimmed by 5 bases and J by 5 bases, 5 bases remained unmatched.